The T cell receptor (beta chain) described here comes from a study of post-analysis software for immune sequencing data. Overall study context: Relapsing-remitting, secondary progressive and progressive-relapsing courses of multiple sclerosis were included. Study-wide results and limits: Same-batch samples co-clustered strongly by F measure. There was significantly lower normalized Chao1 diversity in multiple sclerosis patients than in controls.

Concerning this clonotype: Its antigen is unidentified.

The authors incorporated unique molecular identifiers into the TCR beta cDNA libraries. A single record per CDR3 protein comes from TCRdb applying MiXCR to the PCR reads. The sample contains roughly 600,000 distinct CDR3 sequences, roughly 45% of which appear only once. The source material was blood. The sequence was collected from a girl aged 10-17 years with multiple sclerosis.

CDR3 sequence (DNA): TGCAGCGTTGAAGGGCAAGGGGGGCAGCCCCAGCATTTT. Amino acid sequence: CSVEGQGGQPQHF. J is TRBJ1-5 and V is TRBV29-1; TRBD1 is a possible D gene (6 bases). The germline gives CDR1 SQVTM, CDR2 ANQGSEA. This CDR3 spans 13 amino acids. V lost 1 base and J 7 bases, leaving 11 bases between the germline ends.